Detailed here is one T cell receptor beta chain. The data originate from a study of blood T cells in healthy people across ages. A J-beta primer mix and a sample-barcoded 5' primer were used in a second PCR of roughly 6 to 11 cycles. TCRdb re-analysed the 5' RACE reads in MiXCR, keeping a single row per CDR3 protein. The sample records roughly 730,000 distinct CDR3 sequences, 56% being singletons. Germline V gives CDR1 SEHNR, CDR2 FQNEAQ (reference sequence). This CDR3 is built from 16 residues. The junction had 7 bases not matched to a gene; V was cut back by 5 bases and J by 0 bases. Ten milliliters of peripheral blood were drawn from each donor.

The receptor was isolated from a man aged 35 to 55 in good health. The sequencing sample was made of blood. This rearrangement joins TRBV7-9 to TRBJ2-1; 7 positions agree with TRBD2. CDR3 bases: TGTGCCAGCAGCAAGACTAGCTACAGCTCCTACAATGAGCAGTTCTTC. It encodes CASSKTSYSSYNEQFF.